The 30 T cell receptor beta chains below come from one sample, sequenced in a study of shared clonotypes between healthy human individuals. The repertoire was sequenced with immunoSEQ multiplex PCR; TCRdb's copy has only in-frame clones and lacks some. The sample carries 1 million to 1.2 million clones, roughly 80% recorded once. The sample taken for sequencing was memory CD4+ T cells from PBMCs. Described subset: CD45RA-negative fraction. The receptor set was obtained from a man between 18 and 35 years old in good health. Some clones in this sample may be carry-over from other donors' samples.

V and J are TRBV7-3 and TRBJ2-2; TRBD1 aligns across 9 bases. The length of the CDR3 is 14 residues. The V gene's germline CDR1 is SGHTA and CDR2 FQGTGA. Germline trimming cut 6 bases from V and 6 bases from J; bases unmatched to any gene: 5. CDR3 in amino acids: CASRKDRGPGELFF. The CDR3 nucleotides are TGTGCCAGCAGGAAGGACAGGGGCCCCGGGGAGCTGTTTTTT. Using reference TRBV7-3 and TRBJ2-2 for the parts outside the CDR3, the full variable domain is GAGVSQTPSNKVTEKGKYVELRCDPISGHTALYWYRQSLGQGPEFLIYFQGTGAADDSGLPNDRFFAVRPEGSVSTLKIQRTERGDSAVYLCASRKDRGPGELFFGEGSRLTVL.

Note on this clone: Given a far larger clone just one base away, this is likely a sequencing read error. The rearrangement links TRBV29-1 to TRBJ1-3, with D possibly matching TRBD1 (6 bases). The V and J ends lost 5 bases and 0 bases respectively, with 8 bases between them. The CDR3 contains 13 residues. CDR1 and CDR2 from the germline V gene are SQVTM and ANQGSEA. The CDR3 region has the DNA TGCAGCGTTAGCAGGGGCTCTGGAAACACCATATATTTT. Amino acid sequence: CSVSRGSGNTIYF.

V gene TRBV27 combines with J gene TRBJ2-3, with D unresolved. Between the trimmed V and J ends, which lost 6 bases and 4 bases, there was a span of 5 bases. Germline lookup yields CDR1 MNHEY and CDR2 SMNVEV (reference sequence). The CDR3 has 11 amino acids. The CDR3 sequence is CASRRSDTQYF. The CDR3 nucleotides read TGTGCCAGCAGACGATCAGATACGCAGTATTTT.

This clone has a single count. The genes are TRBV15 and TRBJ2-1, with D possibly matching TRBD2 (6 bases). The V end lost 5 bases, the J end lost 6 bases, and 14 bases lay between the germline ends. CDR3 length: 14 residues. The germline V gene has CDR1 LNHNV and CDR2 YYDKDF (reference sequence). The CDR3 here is CATSEAGSINEQFF. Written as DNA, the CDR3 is TGTGCCACCAGCGAGGCCGGGAGTATCAATGAGCAGTTCTTC.

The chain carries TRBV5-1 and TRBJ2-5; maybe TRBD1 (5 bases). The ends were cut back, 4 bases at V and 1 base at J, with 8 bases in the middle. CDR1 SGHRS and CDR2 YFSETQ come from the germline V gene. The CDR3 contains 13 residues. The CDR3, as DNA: TGCGCCAGCAGCAAAGGGGTCCAAGAGACCCAGTACTTC. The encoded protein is CASSKGVQETQYF.

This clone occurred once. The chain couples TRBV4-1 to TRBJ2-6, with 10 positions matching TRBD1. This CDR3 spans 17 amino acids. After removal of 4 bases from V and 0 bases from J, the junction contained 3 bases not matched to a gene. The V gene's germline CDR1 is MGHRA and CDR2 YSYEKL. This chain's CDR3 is CASSLGQGRSGANVLTF. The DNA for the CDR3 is TGCGCCAGCAGCCTGGGACAGGGGCGCTCTGGGGCCAACGTCCTGACTTTC.

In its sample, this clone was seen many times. CDR3: CASSPDSNNYGYTF. For the CDR3, the DNA is TGTGCCAGCAGCCCGGACAGCAATAACTATGGCTACACCTTC. The rearrangement links TRBV7-2 to TRBJ1-2; possible D gene TRBD1, 6 bases. Trimming removed 5 bases at V and 1 base at J, with 11 bases between. The CDR3 length is 14 residues. The germline V gene encodes CDR1 SGHTA and CDR2 FQGNSA.

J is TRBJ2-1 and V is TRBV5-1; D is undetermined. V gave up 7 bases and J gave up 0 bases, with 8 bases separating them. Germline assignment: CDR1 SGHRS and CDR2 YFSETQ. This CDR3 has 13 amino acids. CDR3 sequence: CASSLSSYNEQFF. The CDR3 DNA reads TGCGCCAGCTCGCTGAGCTCCTACAATGAGCAGTTCTTC.

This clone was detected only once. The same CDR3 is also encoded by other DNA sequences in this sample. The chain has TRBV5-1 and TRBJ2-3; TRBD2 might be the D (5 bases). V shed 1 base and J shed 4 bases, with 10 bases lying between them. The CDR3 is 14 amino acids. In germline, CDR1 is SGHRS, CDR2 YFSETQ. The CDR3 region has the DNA TGCGCCAGCAGCTTGACGGGAAGAGCAGATACGCAGTATTTT. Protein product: CASSLTGRADTQYF.

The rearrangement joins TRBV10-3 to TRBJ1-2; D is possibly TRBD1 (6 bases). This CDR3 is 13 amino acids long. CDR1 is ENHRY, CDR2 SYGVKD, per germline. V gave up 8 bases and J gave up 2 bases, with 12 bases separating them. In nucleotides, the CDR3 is TGTGCCATCGCACGGACAGAAAACTATGGCTACACCTTC. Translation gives CAIARTENYGYTF.

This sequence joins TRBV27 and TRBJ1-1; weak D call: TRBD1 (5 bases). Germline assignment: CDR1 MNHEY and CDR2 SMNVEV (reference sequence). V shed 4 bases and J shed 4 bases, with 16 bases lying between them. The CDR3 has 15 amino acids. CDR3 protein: CASSSRVLGGTEAFF. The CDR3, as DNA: TGTGCCAGCAGTTCCAGGGTACTCGGGGGCACTGAAGCTTTCTTT.

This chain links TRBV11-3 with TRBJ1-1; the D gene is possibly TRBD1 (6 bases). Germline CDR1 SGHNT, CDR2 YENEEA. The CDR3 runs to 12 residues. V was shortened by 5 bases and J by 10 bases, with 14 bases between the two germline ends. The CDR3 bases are TGTGCCAGCAGCCAGAGGGGGGATCGAGCTTTCTTT. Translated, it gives CASSQRGDRAFF.

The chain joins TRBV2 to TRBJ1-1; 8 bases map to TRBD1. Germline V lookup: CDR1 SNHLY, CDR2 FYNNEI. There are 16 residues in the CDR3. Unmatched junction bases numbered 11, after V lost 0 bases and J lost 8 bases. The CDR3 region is CASSEAPNFRQGEAFF. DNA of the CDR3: TGTGCCAGCAGTGAAGCGCCAAACTTCAGACAGGGGGAAGCTTTCTTT.

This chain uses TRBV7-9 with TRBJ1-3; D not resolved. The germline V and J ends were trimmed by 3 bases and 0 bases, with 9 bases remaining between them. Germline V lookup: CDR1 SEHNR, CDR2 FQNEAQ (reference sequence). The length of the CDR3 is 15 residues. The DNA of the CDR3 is TGTGCCAGCAGCTTCGGCGGTCGCTCTGGAAACACCATATATTTT. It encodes CASSFGGRSGNTIYF.

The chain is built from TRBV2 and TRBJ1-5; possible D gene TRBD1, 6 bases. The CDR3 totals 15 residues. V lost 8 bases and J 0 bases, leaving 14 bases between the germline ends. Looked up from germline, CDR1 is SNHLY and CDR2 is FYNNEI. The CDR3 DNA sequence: TGTGCCAGCTCCACAGGGCTGAATAGCAATCAGCCCCAGCATTTT. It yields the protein CASSTGLNSNQPQHF.

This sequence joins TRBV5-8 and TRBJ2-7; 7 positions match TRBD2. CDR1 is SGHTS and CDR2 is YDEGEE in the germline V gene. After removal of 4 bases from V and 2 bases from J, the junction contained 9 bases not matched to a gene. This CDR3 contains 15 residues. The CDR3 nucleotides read TGTGCCAGCAGCCCCCGCTGGGGGGGTACCTACGAGCAGTACTTC. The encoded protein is CASSPRWGGTYEQYF.

The CDR3 protein is CATRSSGSQDTQYF. The CDR3 DNA follows: TGTGCCACTCGGTCTAGCGGGAGCCAGGATACGCAGTATTTT. V is TRBV10-3 and J is TRBJ2-3, with 10 bases that match TRBD2. CDR1 is ENHRY and CDR2 is SYGVKD in the germline V gene. V trimming: 10 bases; J trimming: 6 bases; junction bases outside the gene matches: 10. This CDR3 comprises 14 residues.

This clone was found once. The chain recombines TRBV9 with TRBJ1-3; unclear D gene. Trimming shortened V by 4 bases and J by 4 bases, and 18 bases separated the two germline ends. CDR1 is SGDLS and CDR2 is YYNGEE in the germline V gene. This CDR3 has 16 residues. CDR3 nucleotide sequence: TGTGCCAGCAGCCCTCACCCGAGGGATTTCGGAAACACCATATATTTT. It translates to CASSPHPRDFGNTIYF.

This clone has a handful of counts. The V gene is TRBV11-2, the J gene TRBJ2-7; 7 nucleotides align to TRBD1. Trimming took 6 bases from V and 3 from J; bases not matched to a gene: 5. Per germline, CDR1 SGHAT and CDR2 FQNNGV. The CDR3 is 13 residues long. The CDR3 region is CASSQTGIYEQYF. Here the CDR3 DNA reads TGTGCCAGCAGTCAGACAGGGATCTACGAGCAGTACTTC.

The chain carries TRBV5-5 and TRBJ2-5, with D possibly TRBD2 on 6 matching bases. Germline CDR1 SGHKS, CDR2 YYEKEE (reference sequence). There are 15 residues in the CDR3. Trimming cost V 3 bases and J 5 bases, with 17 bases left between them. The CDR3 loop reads CASSSRTTTGETQYF. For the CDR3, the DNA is TGTGCCAGCAGCTCCCGGACTACTACTGGGGAGACCCAGTACTTC.

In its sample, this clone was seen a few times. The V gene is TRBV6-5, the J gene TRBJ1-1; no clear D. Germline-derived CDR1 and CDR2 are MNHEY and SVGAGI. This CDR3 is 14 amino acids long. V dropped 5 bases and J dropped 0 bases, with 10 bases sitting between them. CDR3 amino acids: CASSEQSMNTEAFF. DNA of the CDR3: TGTGCCAGCAGTGAACAGTCCATGAACACTGAAGCTTTCTTT.

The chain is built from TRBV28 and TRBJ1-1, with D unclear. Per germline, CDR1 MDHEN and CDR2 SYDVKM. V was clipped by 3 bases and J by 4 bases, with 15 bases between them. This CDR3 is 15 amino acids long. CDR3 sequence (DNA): TGTGCCAGCAGTTTCCCTGCCTTGAGGCGCACTGAAGCTTTCTTT. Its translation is CASSFPALRRTEAFF.

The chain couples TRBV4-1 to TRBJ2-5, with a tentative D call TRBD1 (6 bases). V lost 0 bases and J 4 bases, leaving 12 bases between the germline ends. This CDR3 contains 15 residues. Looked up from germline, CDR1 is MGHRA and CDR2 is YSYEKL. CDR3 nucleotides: TGCGCCAGCAGCCAAGATCTGGTAGGGGGAGAGACCCAGTACTTC. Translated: CASSQDLVGGETQYF.

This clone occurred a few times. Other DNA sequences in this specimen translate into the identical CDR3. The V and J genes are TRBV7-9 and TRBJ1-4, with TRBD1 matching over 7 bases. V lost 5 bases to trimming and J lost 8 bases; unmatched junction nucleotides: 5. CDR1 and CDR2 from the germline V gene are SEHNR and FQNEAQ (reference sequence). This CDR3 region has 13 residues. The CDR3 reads CASSLAGGEKLFF. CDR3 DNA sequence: TGTGCCAGCAGCCTCGCAGGGGGAGAAAAACTGTTTTTT.

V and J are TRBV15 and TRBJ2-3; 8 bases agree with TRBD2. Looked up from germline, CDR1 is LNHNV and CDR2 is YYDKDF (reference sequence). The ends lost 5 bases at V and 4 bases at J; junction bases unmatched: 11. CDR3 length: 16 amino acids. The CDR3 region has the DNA TGTGCCACCAGCCCCTATCGGACGGGAGGGTCAGATACGCAGTATTTT. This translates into CATSPYRTGGSDTQYF.

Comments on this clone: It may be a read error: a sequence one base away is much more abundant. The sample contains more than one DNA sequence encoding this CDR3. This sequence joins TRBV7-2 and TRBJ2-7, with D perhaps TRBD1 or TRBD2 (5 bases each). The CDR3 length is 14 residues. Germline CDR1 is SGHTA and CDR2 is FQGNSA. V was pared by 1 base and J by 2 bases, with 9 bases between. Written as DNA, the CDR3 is TGTGCCAGCAGCTTAGGGGACGGCACCTACGAGCAGTACTTC. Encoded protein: CASSLGDGTYEQYF.

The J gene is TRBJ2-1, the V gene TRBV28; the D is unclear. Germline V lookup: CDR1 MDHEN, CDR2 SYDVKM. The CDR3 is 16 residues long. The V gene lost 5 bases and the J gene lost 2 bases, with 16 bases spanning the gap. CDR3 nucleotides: TGTGCCAGCAGTGTCCTATTGGGGAAGCCCTACAATGAGCAGTTCTTC. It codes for CASSVLLGKPYNEQFF.

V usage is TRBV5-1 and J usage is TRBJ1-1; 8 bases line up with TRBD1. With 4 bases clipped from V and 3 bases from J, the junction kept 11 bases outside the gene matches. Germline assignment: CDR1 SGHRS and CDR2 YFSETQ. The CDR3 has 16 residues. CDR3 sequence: CASSPRQGSGDTEAFF. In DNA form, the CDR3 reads TGCGCCAGCAGCCCTCGACAGGGGAGTGGGGACACTGAAGCTTTCTTT.

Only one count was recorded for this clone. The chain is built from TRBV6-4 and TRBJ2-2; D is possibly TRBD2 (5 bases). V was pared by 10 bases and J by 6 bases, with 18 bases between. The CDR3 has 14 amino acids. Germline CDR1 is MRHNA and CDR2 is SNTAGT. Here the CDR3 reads CATKINPGSGELFF. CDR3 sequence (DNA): TGTGCCACCAAAATAAACCCGGGGTCCGGGGAGCTGTTTTTT.

The CDR3 spells CASSMGGRETQYF. Written as DNA, the CDR3 is TGTGCCAGCAGCATGGGAGGGCGGGAGACCCAGTACTTC. This chain links TRBV11-3 with TRBJ2-5; TRBD2 matches 7 bases. V was clipped by 5 bases and J by 5 bases; unmatched bases: 5. Germline loops: CDR1 SGHNT, CDR2 YENEEA. The CDR3 has 13 amino acids.